These 6 T cell receptor beta chains originate from one sample sequenced in a study of post-analysis software for immune sequencing data. Their antigens are not known. Sequencing libraries made from TCR beta cDNA carried unique molecular identifiers. TCRdb processed the PCR reads anew with MiXCR; each CDR3 protein has one entry. Of 150,000 to 200,000 distinct CDR3 sequences listed, about 32% were seen once; the top ten hold roughly 1.6%. Study-level points and caveats: The five TRBV segments detected at higher frequency in patients than in controls included TRBV5-6, TRBV5-1 and TRBV20-1.

Material for sequencing was blood. The receptors here all came from a girl aged 5 to 17 with multiple sclerosis.

In this sample, this clonotype turned up many times. The chain has TRBV4-1 and TRBJ1-2, with D unclear. V dropped 5 bases and J dropped 8 bases, with 9 bases sitting between them. The V gene's germline CDR1 is MGHRA and CDR2 YSYEKL. The CDR3 sequence is 11 residues long. In nucleotides, the CDR3 is TGCGCCAGCAGCTCAGTAGGGGGCTACACCTTC. Translation: CASSSVGGYTF.

This clonotype was counted between two and nine times. This CDR3 reads CASSQDYSGSYNEQFF. The CDR3 DNA is TGTGCCAGCAGCCAAGATTACAGCGGGAGCTACAATGAGCAGTTCTTC. V gene TRBV4-2 combines with J gene TRBJ2-1; 8 bases map to TRBD2. V trimming: 0 bases; J trimming: 3 bases; junction bases outside the gene matches: 4. This CDR3 is built from 16 residues. Germline V gene lookup returns CDR1 LGHNA and CDR2 YNFKEQ.

This clonotype was picked up a small number of times. A much larger clone differs from this one at a single base, so this may be a read error. CDR3 region: CASSTQLAKNIQCF. CDR3 DNA sequence: TGTGCCAGCAGTACCCAACTAGCCAAAAACATTCAGTGCTTC. V and J are TRBV28 and TRBJ2-4; D may be TRBD2 (6 bases). In germline, CDR1 is MDHEN, CDR2 SYDVKM. The CDR3 totals 14 residues.

With respect to this clonotype: A read error may be the cause here, since a much bigger clone is one base away. This chain uses TRBV7-6 with TRBJ2-5; the match to TRBD2 covers 8 bases. V gave up 2 bases and J gave up 11 bases; unmatched junction bases: 13. CDR1 and CDR2 from the germline V gene are SGHVS and FNYEAQ. The CDR3 runs 15 residues. The CDR3 is CASSLIAGKYNEQYF. The CDR3, as DNA: TGTGCCAGCAGCTTAATAGCGGGAAAGTACAATGAGCAGTACTTC. The full variable domain, in which reference TRBV7-6 and TRBJ2-5 provide the parts outside the CDR3, is GAGVSQSPRYKVTKRGQDVALRCDPISGHVSLYWYRQALGQGPEFLTYFNYEAQQDKSGLPNDRFSAERPEGSISTLTIQRTEQRDSAMYRCASSLIAGKYNEQYFGPGTRLLVL.

This clonotype was seen only a few times. The chain uses TRBV18 and TRBJ2-5; TRBD1 matches at 9 bases. The germline V gene encodes CDR1 KGHSH and CDR2 LQKENI. V lost 4 bases to trimming and J lost 3 bases; unmatched junction nucleotides: 6. The CDR3 is 15 residues long. CDR3 coding DNA: TGTGCCAGCTCACAAAACAGGGGGCGCGAAGAGACCCAGTACTTC. This gives the protein CASSQNRGREETQYF. The full variable domain, with the rest looked up from reference TRBV18 and TRBJ2-5, is NAGVMQNPRHLVRRRGQEARLRCSPMKGHSHVYWYRQLPEEGLKFMVYLQKENIIDESGMPKERFSAEFPKEGPSILRIQQVVRGDSAAYFCASSQNRGREETQYFGPGTRLLVL.

With respect to this clonotype: The junction departs from the called germline gene at one end, perhaps through a read error. The chain uses TRBV5-1 and TRBJ2-3; 8 nucleotides agree with TRBD2. Per the germline V gene, CDR1 is SGHRS and CDR2 is YFSETQ. This CDR3 spans 19 amino acids. This CDR3 reads CASSLGSARGDTSTGTQYF. The CDR3, as DNA: TGCGCCAGCAGCTTGGGATCTGCGCGGGGGGACACTAGCACAGGTACGCAGTATTTT.